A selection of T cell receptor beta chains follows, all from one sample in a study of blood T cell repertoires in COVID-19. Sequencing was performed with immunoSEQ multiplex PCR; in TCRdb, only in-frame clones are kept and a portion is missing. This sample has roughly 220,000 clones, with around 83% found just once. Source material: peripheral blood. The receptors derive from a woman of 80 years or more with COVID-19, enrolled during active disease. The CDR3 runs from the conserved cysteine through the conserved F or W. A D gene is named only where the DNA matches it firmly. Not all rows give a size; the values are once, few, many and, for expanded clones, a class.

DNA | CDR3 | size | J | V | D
TGTGCCTGGAGTCATAACAGGGGACGTACCTACGAGCAGTACTTC | CAWSHNRGRTYEQYF | . | TRBJ2-7 | TRBV30 | TRBD1
TGTGCCACTCCCCCCGAGAGGAGCGGAGAAGAGACCCAGTACTTC | CATPPERSGEETQYF | . | TRBJ2-5 | TRBV15 | .
TGTGCCAGCAGTAGGTCCAGGGATATGAATGGCTACACCTTC | CASSRSRDMNGYTF | few | TRBJ1-2 | TRBV7-2 | .
TGTGCCAGCAGCGTAGCGAAGGGAGGGCACTATGGCTACACCTTC | CASSVAKGGHYGYTF | . | TRBJ1-2 | TRBV9 | .
TGTGCCAGCAGTTTATTTCGGTTGGGGGGTAATGAAAAACTGTTTTTT | CASSLFRLGGNEKLFF | . | TRBJ1-4 | TRBV27 | .
TGTGCCAGCAGTTACTCGTTTCTCGGAGAGACCCAGTACTTC | CASSYSFLGETQYF | . | TRBJ2-5 | TRBV6-5 | .
TGTGCCAGAAGCTTGCCCCCTCGACAGAACACTGAAGCTTTCTTT | CARSLPPRQNTEAFF | . | TRBJ1-1 | TRBV5-3 | .
TGTGCCAGTAGCGGCCGCGGCACCGGGGAGCTGTTTTTT | CASSGRGTGELFF | . | TRBJ2-2 | TRBV19 | .
TGTGCCTGGAGTGTAGAGGGGGCCTACAGGGGGCCCCCCGCTTTGTCCGGGGCCAACGTCCTGACTTTC | CAWSVEGAYRGPPALSGANVLTF | . | TRBJ2-6 | TRBV30 | TRBD1
TGTGCCAGCTCCCCGGGAGTAGAGAACACTGAAGCTTTCTTT | CASSPGVENTEAFF | . | TRBJ1-1 | TRBV18 | .
TGTGCCAGTAGTATGGGCCAGTACTATGGCTACACCTTC | CASSMGQYYGYTF | . | TRBJ1-2 | TRBV19 | .
TGCGCCAGCAGCCAAGAAAGGGGGACGGCAGATTACCGGGAGACCCAGTACTTC | CASSQERGTADYRETQYF | . | TRBJ2-5 | TRBV4-1 | .
TGCAGCGCGGACAGGGTCACCGGGGAGCTGTTTTTT | CSADRVTGELFF | . | TRBJ2-2 | TRBV29-1 | TRBD1
TGTGCCACCCGGACAGCATCTTATTCACCCCTCCACTTT | CATRTASYSPLHF | . | TRBJ1-6 | TRBV6-5 | .
TGTGCCAGCAGGAAGCCTTGGGACAGCCAAGGCACTGAAGCTTTCTTT | CASRKPWDSQGTEAFF | . | TRBJ1-1 | TRBV7-3 | TRBD1
TGTGCCAGTAGTCCAGGTCGGGGCGGGACGGCCCGGGCCCAGTACTTC | CASSPGRGGTARAQYF | . | TRBJ2-5 | TRBV19 | .
TGTGCCAGCAGAAAAACAGACAGGGGGAATGAAAAACTGTTTTTT | CASRKTDRGNEKLFF | . | TRBJ1-4 | TRBV6-5 | TRBD1
TGTGCCAGCACCCTAGGCACCCATGGCTACACCTTC | CASTLGTHGYTF | . | TRBJ1-2 | TRBV6-6 | .
TGCAGCGTTTGGGGAGCGCCCAAAAAACCCTCTGGAAACACCATATATTTT | CSVWGAPKKPSGNTIYF | . | TRBJ1-3 | TRBV29-1 | .
TGTGCCAGCACCCCAAGGGGAGGTGGTCACTTGGGGAACACTGAAGCTTTCTTT | CASTPRGGGHLGNTEAFF | . | TRBJ1-1 | TRBV27 | .
TGTGCCAGCAGCTTCGGACTAGCGGGAGACAACACAGATACGCAGTATTTT | CASSFGLAGDNTDTQYF | . | TRBJ2-3 | TRBV7-8 | TRBD2
TGTGCCAGCAGCTTAATAGGGGCCGGGGAGCTGTTTTTT | CASSLIGAGELFF | . | TRBJ2-2 | TRBV7-3 | .
TGTGCCATCAGTGAGACCGTAGCGGGGGGCACAGATACGCAGTATTTT | CAISETVAGGTDTQYF | . | TRBJ2-3 | TRBV10-3 | TRBD2
TGCGCCAGCAGCTCTCAGCGGGGGAGGGCAGATACGCAGTATTTT | CASSSQRGRADTQYF | . | TRBJ2-3 | TRBV4-3 | TRBD2
TGTGCCAGCAGAAAGGGACAGACAAACACTGAAGCTTTCTTT | CASRKGQTNTEAFF | . | TRBJ1-1 | TRBV11-2 | TRBD1
TGTGCCTGGGGGCCGACGTGGACAGGGTATAGTCAGCCCCAGCATTTT | CAWGPTWTGYSQPQHF | . | TRBJ1-5 | TRBV30 | TRBD1
TGTGCCAGCAGTAAAGCGGGCGGGGCCTACGAGCAGTACTTC | CASSKAGGAYEQYF | . | TRBJ2-7 | TRBV2 | .
TGTGCCAGCAGCTTAGCTGCTGGACAGACCAATGAGCAGTTCTTC | CASSLAAGQTNEQFF | . | TRBJ2-1 | TRBV7-2 | .
TGCGCCAGCAGTACCCGGGAACCTCCCTACAATGAGCAGTTCTTC | CASSTREPPYNEQFF | few | TRBJ2-1 | TRBV23-1 | .
TGTGCCAGCAGCCTCAGGGGCCAAAGCAATCAGCCCCAGCATTTT | CASSLRGQSNQPQHF | . | TRBJ1-5 | TRBV7-2 | .
TGCGCCAGCAGCCCGCTTCCAGGGGGCCTTCAGCCCCAGCATTTT | CASSPLPGGLQPQHF | . | TRBJ1-5 | TRBV5-1 | TRBD1
TGTGCCAGCAGCTCCCAGAGCGGGAGCTGGAATGAGCAGTTCTTC | CASSSQSGSWNEQFF | . | TRBJ2-1 | TRBV7-3 | TRBD2
TGTGCCATCAGTGGGGGGACAGGGATCGCTTTCTTT | CAISGGTGIAFF | . | TRBJ1-1 | TRBV10-3 | TRBD1
TGCAGTGCCCAATTGAACACTGAAGCTTTCTTT | CSAQLNTEAFF | . | TRBJ1-1 | TRBV20-1 | .
TGTGCCTGGAGTGAACCGGTCCAAGAGACCCAGTACTTC | CAWSEPVQETQYF | . | TRBJ2-5 | TRBV30 | .
TGCGCCAGCAGTGAGTCAGCGGGAATTGCGCCCCAGCATTTT | CASSESAGIAPQHF | few | TRBJ1-5 | TRBV10-2 | .
TGCGCCAGCAGCTTGTTGGGAGATACTGAAGCTTTCTTT | CASSLLGDTEAFF | . | TRBJ1-1 | TRBV5-1 | .
TGTGCCAGCAGTTCTACAGGGCCCTCCTACGAGCAGTACTTC | CASSSTGPSYEQYF | . | TRBJ2-7 | TRBV6-2/TRBV6-3 | .
TGTGCCAGCAGCTCTCCCGGGTCCGGCCCCACAGATACGCAGTATTTT | CASSSPGSGPTDTQYF | . | TRBJ2-3 | TRBV7-8 | .
TGCGCCAGCAATGAGGGATTGAACACTGAAGCTTTCTTT | CASNEGLNTEAFF | . | TRBJ1-1 | TRBV5-1 | .
TGTGCCAGCAGAGCCATTACAGGGAATCAGCCCCAGCATTTT | CASRAITGNQPQHF | many | TRBJ1-5 | TRBV2 | .
TGTGCCAGCAGCCGGGGACTAGCGGGAAAGGGCTCCTACAATGAGCAGTTCTTC | CASSRGLAGKGSYNEQFF | . | TRBJ2-1 | TRBV11-3 | TRBD2
TGTGCCAGCAGTCTCCTCAGGGGCAACTATGGCTACACCTTC | CASSLLRGNYGYTF | . | TRBJ1-2 | TRBV6-5 | .
TGTGCCAGTAGTATAAGGGGGGGGCCCTCAGCCCAGTACTTC | CASSIRGGPSAQYF | . | TRBJ2-5 | TRBV19 | .
TGTGCCAGCAGCTTAGGGTCAAGCGGGAGGCCGCTCTCCTACGAGCAGTACTTC | CASSLGSSGRPLSYEQYF | . | TRBJ2-7 | TRBV7-2 | TRBD2